Below are 15 T cell receptor beta chains sequenced from a single sample in a study of control samples from healthy donors and cancer patients. Repertoires were generated with immunoSEQ multiplex PCR, while TCRdb's copy carries only in-frame clones and drops some. The top ten clones hold around 1.6% of a sample with tens of thousands of clones, 89% of them seen once. The sequenced material came from PBMCs. Receptors originate from a man aged 35 to 55 with colorectal cancer.

CDR3 nucleotide sequence: TGTGCCAGCAGCCGACAAGTCAGGGATGAGCAGTTCTTC. As protein: CASSRQVRDEQFF. The V and J genes are TRBV6-2 or TRBV6-3 and TRBJ2-1; D perhaps matches TRBD1 (5 bases). This CDR3 is 13 amino acids long. Trimming took 6 bases from V and 8 from J, leaving 14 bases between them. Germline loops: CDR1 MNHEY, CDR2 SVGEGT.

The chain employs TRBV7-9 and TRBJ1-1, with a weak D call TRBD1 (5 bases). Germline CDR1 and CDR2: SEHNR and FQNEAQ (reference sequence). V was shortened by 4 bases and J by 7 bases, with 22 bases between the two germline ends. This CDR3 is 16 amino acids long. DNA of the CDR3: TGTGCCAGCAGCTCCCTAAGGGGCGGCCGGGTGGTTGAAGCTTTCTTT. It yields the protein CASSSLRGGRVVEAFF. Full variable domain (outside the CDR3, taken from reference TRBV7-9 and TRBJ1-1): DTGVSQNPRHKITKRGQNVTFRCDPISEHNRLYWYRQTLGQGPEFLTYFQNEAQLEKSRLLSDRFSAERPKGSFSTLEIQRTEQGDSAMYLCASSSLRGGRVVEAFFGQGTRLTVV.

V is TRBV11-3 and J is TRBJ2-5; D is unresolved. The length of the CDR3 is 13 residues. Trimming removed 1 base at V and 3 bases at J, with 6 bases between. Germline V gives CDR1 SGHNT, CDR2 YENEEA. CDR3 coding DNA: TGTGCCAGCAGCTTAGCAGAGGAAGAGACCCAGTACTTC. Protein product: CASSLAEEETQYF.

This clone was seen only a few times. The chain couples TRBV7-3 to TRBJ1-1; D is unclear. The V end lost 3 bases, the J end lost 5 bases, and 10 bases lay between the germline ends. From germline, CDR1 is SGHTA and CDR2 FQGTGA. The CDR3 is 13 residues long. CDR3 sequence reads: CASSFVGETEAFF. Here the CDR3 DNA reads TGTGCCAGCAGCTTCGTGGGAGAGACTGAAGCTTTCTTT.

The chain uses TRBV18 and TRBJ1-2; D is unresolved. V lost 0 bases to trimming and J lost 5 bases, with 7 bases between them. The CDR3 extends over 13 amino acids. From germline, CDR1 is KGHSH and CDR2 LQKENI. The CDR3 nucleotides read TGTGCCAGCTCACCACCGGGAATGTATGGCTACACCTTC. The encoded protein is CASSPPGMYGYTF.

This chain joins TRBV3-1 (or the pseudogene TRBV3-2) and TRBJ2-7; TRBD2 matches at 9 bases. Germline V gene lookup returns CDR1 LGHDT and CDR2 YNNKEL (reference sequence). V was pared by 0 bases and J by 0 bases, with 3 bases of the junction left unmatched. The CDR3 has 16 amino acids. CDR3 DNA: TGTGCCAGCAGCCAAGATCGGACTAGCGCCTCCTACGAGCAGTACTTC. Translating it yields CASSQDRTSASYEQYF.

The rearrangement uses TRBV9 and TRBJ1-5, with no clear D. The CDR3 is made up of 13 amino acids. Germline V lookup: CDR1 SGDLS, CDR2 YYNGEE. V gave up 0 bases and J gave up 7 bases, with 8 bases separating them. The CDR3 here is CASSVGGGQPQHF. In DNA, the CDR3 is TGTGCCAGCAGCGTAGGGGGAGGGCAGCCCCAGCATTTT.

By share of the sample, this clone is medium-sized. The rearrangement joins TRBV7-9 to TRBJ2-1, with 8 bases lining up with TRBD2. This CDR3 has 17 residues. Germline V gene lookup returns CDR1 SEHNR and CDR2 FQNEAQ (reference sequence). Trimming removed 1 base from V and 2 bases from J; junction bases left unmatched: 7. The CDR3 DNA reads TGTGCCAGCAGCTTAGGGGTGGGTAGCGGGGCCTACAATGAGCAGTTCTTC. This gives the protein CASSLGVGSGAYNEQFF.

The rearrangement joins TRBV24-1 to TRBJ2-3; D is unresolved. V lost 5 bases, J lost 6 bases, and 5 bases lay in between. Germline lookup yields CDR1 KGHDR and CDR2 SFDVKD. The CDR3 covers 11 residues. The CDR3 region is CATSVADTQYF. DNA of the CDR3: TGTGCCACCAGTGTTGCGGATACGCAGTATTTT.

The J gene is TRBJ2-3, the V gene TRBV18; no clear D. The V gene lost 5 bases and the J gene lost 2 bases, with 2 bases spanning the gap. CDR1 KGHSH and CDR2 LQKENI come from the germline V gene. CDR3 length: 11 amino acids. CDR3 residues: CASSATDTQYF. The CDR3 DNA reads as TGTGCCAGCTCAGCCACAGATACGCAGTATTTT. Together with reference TRBV18 and TRBJ2-3, the CDR3 gives the full variable domain: NAGVMQNPRHLVRRRGQEARLRCSPMKGHSHVYWYRQLPEEGLKFMVYLQKENIIDESGMPKERFSAEFPKEGPSILRIQQVVRGDSAAYFCASSATDTQYFGPGTRLTVL.

This clone was recorded a few times. J is TRBJ2-7 and V is TRBV7-9, with D tentatively TRBD1 (6 bases). The CDR3 runs to 15 residues. The germline V gene has CDR1 SEHNR and CDR2 FQNEAQ (reference sequence). The ends were cut back, 5 bases at V and 3 bases at J, with 17 bases in the middle. CDR3 region: CASSKGGWQLYEQYF. CDR3 DNA: TGTGCCAGCAGCAAAGGGGGTTGGCAGCTCTACGAGCAGTACTTC.

This sequence joins TRBV27 and TRBJ2-1, with no clear D. The CDR3 sequence is 16 residues long. CDR1 is MNHEY and CDR2 is SMNVEV in the germline V gene (reference sequence). V lost 3 bases and J lost 0, with 12 bases in between. The CDR3 sequence is CASSFLAVASYNEQFF. CDR3 DNA sequence: TGTGCCAGCAGTTTTCTCGCGGTAGCCTCCTACAATGAGCAGTTCTTC.

V gene TRBV11-3 combines with J gene TRBJ1-1; no firm D call. Trimming stripped 1 base from V and 5 bases from J, with 8 bases between. Per germline, CDR1 SGHNT and CDR2 YENEEA. CDR3 length: 13 amino acids. Written as DNA, the CDR3 is TGTGCCAGCAGCTTAGGGGTATTGACTGAAGCTTTCTTT. It encodes CASSLGVLTEAFF.

The rearrangement joins TRBV29-1 to TRBJ2-3; 7 positions match TRBD1. The CDR3 covers 15 residues. CDR1 is SQVTM and CDR2 is ANQGSEA in the germline V gene. Unmatched junction bases numbered 11, after V lost 2 bases and J lost 6 bases. CDR3 amino acids: CSVELQFVQGDTQYF. CDR3 coding DNA: TGCAGCGTTGAACTACAGTTCGTACAGGGGGATACGCAGTATTTT.

The V gene is TRBV24-1, the J gene TRBJ2-4; the D is unclear. The V end lost 7 bases, the J end lost 8 bases, and 14 bases lay between the germline ends. The CDR3 totals 13 residues. Germline lookup yields CDR1 KGHDR and CDR2 SFDVKD. The DNA for the CDR3 is TGTGCCACCAGCCGCCGCTCTGGGGACATTCAGTACTTC. Translation: CATSRRSGDIQYF.